This T cell receptor (beta chain) was identified in a study of blood T cell repertoires in COVID-19. This clone was picked up one time. TCRdb keeps only in-frame clones here, not all; method: immunoSEQ multiplex PCR. The table shows under 200,000 clones, with approximately 79% occurring only once. Germline V CDR1 and CDR2: SGHRS, YFSETQ. This CDR3 has 16 residues. V dropped 0 bases and J dropped 5 bases, with 17 bases sitting between them. This TCR came from a woman aged 55-69 years with acute COVID-19. This chain links TRBV5-1 with TRBJ1-2, with D tentatively TRBD1 (6 bases). The sample taken for sequencing was PBMCs or T cells enriched from blood (not recorded which). Here the CDR3 DNA reads TGCGCCAGCAGCTTGGTACCGGCAGGGGCCGGGTATGGCTACACCTTC. This translates into CASSLVPAGAGYGYTF. The variable domain in full, with the rest retrieved from reference TRBV5-1 and TRBJ1-2, is KAGVTQTPRYLIKTRGQQVTLSCSPISGHRSVSWYQQTPGQGLQFLFEYFSETQRNKGNFPGRFSGRQFSNSRSEMNVSTLELGDSALYLCASSLVPAGAGYGYTFGSGTRLTVV.